The next 9 T cell receptor beta chains were all read from a single sample in a study of cytomegalovirus exposure and HLA in healthy donors. Both 60 Vbeta primers and 13 Jbeta primers went into the PCR. Clones were sequenced by immunoSEQ multiplex PCR, and TCRdb holds only the in-frame ones, with some missing. Seen here are some 160,000 clones, nearly 80% observed once, and the top ten hold around 3.3%. The sequenced sample was PBMCs. Receptors were obtained from a woman aged 40 to 50 in good health and CMV-seronegative.

A few counts support this clone. The chain is built from TRBV25-1 and TRBJ2-1, with a weak D call TRBD2 (6 bases). Germline V gene data show CDR1 as MGHDK and CDR2 as SYGVNS. This CDR3 has 16 amino acids. Trimming pared 7 bases from V and 8 bases from J, leaving 24 bases between. The CDR3 is CASNSGLASRLDEQFF. The CDR3, as DNA: TGTGCCAGCAATTCCGGTCTAGCGTCAAGGTTGGATGAGCAGTTCTTC.

This clone came up a few times. The rearrangement links TRBV28 to TRBJ1-1; a weak D match, TRBD1 (6 bases). Trimming stripped 3 bases from V and 3 bases from J, with 11 bases between. The CDR3 consists of 14 residues. In germline, CDR1 is MDHEN, CDR2 SYDVKM. The CDR3 DNA is TGTGCCAGCAGTTTTCGGGGGGCGGACACTGAAGCTTTCTTT. Translated: CASSFRGADTEAFF.

The chain combines TRBV27 with TRBJ2-7; no clear D. Between the trimmed V and J ends, which lost 5 bases and 5 bases, there was a span of 13 bases. Germline V gene lookup returns CDR1 MNHEY and CDR2 SMNVEV (reference sequence). This CDR3 is built from 13 residues. CDR3 sequence (DNA): TGTGCCAGCAGTGTTTCTACTCTCCACGAGCAGTACTTC. The encoded protein is CASSVSTLHEQYF.

The rearrangement joins TRBV5-1 to TRBJ1-3; maybe TRBD1 (6 bases). The CDR3 has 17 amino acids. V shed 4 bases and J shed 4 bases, with 21 bases lying between them. From germline, CDR1 is SGHRS and CDR2 YFSETQ. The CDR3 sequence is CASSPTPGAKGGNTIYF. The CDR3 DNA reads as TGCGCCAGCAGCCCGACCCCAGGGGCAAAAGGAGGAAACACCATATATTTT. The full variable domain, rest sourced from reference TRBV5-1 and TRBJ1-3, is KAGVTQTPRYLIKTRGQQVTLSCSPISGHRSVSWYQQTPGQGLQFLFEYFSETQRNKGNFPGRFSGRQFSNSRSEMNVSTLELGDSALYLCASSPTPGAKGGNTIYFGEGSWLTVV.

This clone came up a few times. The chain employs TRBV6-5 and TRBJ1-1; 7 nucleotides align to TRBD1. V trimming: 2 bases; J trimming: 4 bases; junction bases outside the gene matches: 4. From germline, CDR1 is MNHEY and CDR2 SVGAGI. The CDR3 runs 14 residues. The DNA of the CDR3 is TGTGCCAGCAGTTACGACAGGGACGGCACTGAAGCTTTCTTT. Translating it yields CASSYDRDGTEAFF.

The chain has TRBV6-1 and TRBJ2-1, with 8 positions matching TRBD2. CDR3 length equals 15 residues. Germline V lookup: CDR1 MNHNS, CDR2 SASEGT. The V gene end was trimmed by 4 bases and the J gene end by 2 bases; junction bases not matched to a gene: 4. In DNA, the CDR3 is TGTGCCAGCAGTGGAGACGGGGGGGCCTACAATGAGCAGTTCTTC. Residues: CASSGDGGAYNEQFF.

The chain has TRBV5-1 and TRBJ2-6, with D perhaps matching TRBD2 (5 bases). The CDR3 loop spans 16 amino acids. V was clipped by 0 bases and J by 1 base, with 8 bases between them. Per germline, CDR1 SGHRS and CDR2 YFSETQ. CDR3 in amino acids: CASSLARGSGANVLTF. The DNA of the CDR3 is TGCGCCAGCAGCTTGGCCCGCGGGTCTGGGGCCAACGTCCTGACTTTC.

Regarding this clone: Germline is not matched at one junction end, which may reflect a read error. The chain is built from TRBV7-9 and TRBJ1-2, with D unclear. Germline V gene data show CDR1 as SEHNR and CDR2 as FQNEAQ (reference sequence). The CDR3 contains 14 residues. CDR3 region: CSSSLASRGGGYTF. DNA for the CDR3: TGTTCCAGCAGCTTAGCGTCGCGGGGAGGCGGCTACACCTTC.

This chain uses TRBV19 with TRBJ1-2; 8 positions agree with TRBD1. Losses at the gene ends were 5 bases for V and 4 bases for J; bases not matched to a gene: 3. The CDR3 consists of 13 residues. Germline V gene lookup returns CDR1 LNHDA and CDR2 SQIVND (reference sequence). DNA of the CDR3: TGTGCCAGTAGTTCACAGGGGGTCTATGGCTACACCTTC. Translating gives CASSSQGVYGYTF.